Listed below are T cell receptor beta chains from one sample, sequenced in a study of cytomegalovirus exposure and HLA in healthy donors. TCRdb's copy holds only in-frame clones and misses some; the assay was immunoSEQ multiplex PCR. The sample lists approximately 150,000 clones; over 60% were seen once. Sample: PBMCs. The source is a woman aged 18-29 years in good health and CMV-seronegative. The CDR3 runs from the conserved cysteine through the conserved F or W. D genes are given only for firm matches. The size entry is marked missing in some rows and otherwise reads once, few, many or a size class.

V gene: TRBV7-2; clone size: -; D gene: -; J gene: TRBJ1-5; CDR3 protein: CASSPRQGDQPQHF; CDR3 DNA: TGTGCCAGCAGCCCGAGGCAGGGCGATCAGCCCCAGCATTTT
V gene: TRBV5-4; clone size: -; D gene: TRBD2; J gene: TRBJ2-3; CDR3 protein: CASSLKSGGAWGTDTQYF; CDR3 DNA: TGTGCCAGCAGCTTGAAAAGCGGGGGGGCATGGGGCACAGATACGCAGTATTTT
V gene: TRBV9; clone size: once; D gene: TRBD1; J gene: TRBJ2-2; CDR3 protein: CASSVRTGSTGELFF; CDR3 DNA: TGTGCCAGCAGCGTAAGGACAGGATCCACCGGGGAGCTGTTTTTT
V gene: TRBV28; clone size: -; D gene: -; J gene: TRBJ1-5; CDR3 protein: CASMGRYNQPQHF; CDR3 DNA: TGTGCCAGCATGGGCAGGTACAATCAGCCCCAGCATTTT
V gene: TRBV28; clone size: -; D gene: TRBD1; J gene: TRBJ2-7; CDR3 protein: CASSLSGQGEQYF; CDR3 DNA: TGTGCCAGCAGTTTATCCGGACAGGGCGAGCAGTACTTC
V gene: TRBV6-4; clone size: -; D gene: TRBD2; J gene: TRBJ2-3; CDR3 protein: CASSDSWGGTHTQYF; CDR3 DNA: TGTGCCAGCAGTGACTCTTGGGGGGGTACGCATACGCAGTATTTT
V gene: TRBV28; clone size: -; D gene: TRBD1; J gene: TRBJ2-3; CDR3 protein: CASTEPGQGVLGPQYF; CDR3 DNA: TGTGCCAGCACCGAACCGGGACAGGGGGTCTTAGGGCCGCAGTATTTT
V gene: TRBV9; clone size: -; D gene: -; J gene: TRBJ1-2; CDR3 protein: CASSVAPGYGYTF; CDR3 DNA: TGTGCCAGCAGCGTAGCTCCAGGCTATGGCTACACCTTC
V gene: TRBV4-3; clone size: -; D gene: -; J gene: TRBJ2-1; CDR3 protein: CASSQDQFLRQDSYNEQFF; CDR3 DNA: TGCGCCAGCAGCCAAGATCAATTTTTGCGACAGGACTCCTACAATGAGCAGTTCTTC
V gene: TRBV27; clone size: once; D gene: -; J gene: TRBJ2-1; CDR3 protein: CASSFFRREMKNEQFF; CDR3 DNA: TGTGCCAGCAGTTTTTTTCGGCGGGAAATGAAAAATGAGCAGTTCTTC
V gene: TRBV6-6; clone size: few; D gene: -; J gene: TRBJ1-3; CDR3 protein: CASSLGRGLSGNTIYF; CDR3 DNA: TGTGCCAGCAGTTTGGGCAGGGGCCTCTCTGGAAACACCATATATTTT
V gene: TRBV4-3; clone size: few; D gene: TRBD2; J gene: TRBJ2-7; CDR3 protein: CASSHTSGGPYEQYF; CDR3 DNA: TGCGCCAGCAGCCATACTAGCGGGGGGCCTTACGAGCAGTACTTC
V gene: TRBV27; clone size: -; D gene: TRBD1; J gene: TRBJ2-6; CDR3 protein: CASSPMTGLGAGANVLTF; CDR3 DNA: TGTGCCAGCAGTCCGATGACAGGGTTAGGCGCTGGGGCCAACGTCCTGACTTTC
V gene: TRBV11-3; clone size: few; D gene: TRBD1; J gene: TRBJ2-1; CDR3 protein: CASSLGQGDRNEQFF; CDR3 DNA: TGTGCCAGCAGCTTAGGGCAGGGGGATAGGAATGAGCAGTTCTTC
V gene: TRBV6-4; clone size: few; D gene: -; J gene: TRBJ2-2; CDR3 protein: CASSDSTNGELFF; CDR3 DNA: TGTGCCAGCAGTGACTCGACTAACGGGGAGCTGTTTTTT
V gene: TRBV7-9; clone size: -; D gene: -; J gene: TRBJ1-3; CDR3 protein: CASSSLTASSGNTIYF; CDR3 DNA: TGTGCCAGCAGCTCACTTACAGCAAGCTCTGGAAACACCATATATTTT
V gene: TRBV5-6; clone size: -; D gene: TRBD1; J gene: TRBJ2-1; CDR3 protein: CASSPGQVFYNEQFF; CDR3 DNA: TGTGCCAGCAGCCCGGGACAGGTCTTCTACAATGAGCAGTTCTTC
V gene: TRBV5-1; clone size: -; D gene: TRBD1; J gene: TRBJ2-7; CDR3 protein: CASSLLGTGSYEQYF; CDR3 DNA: TGCGCCAGCAGCTTGTTGGGGACAGGGTCCTACGAGCAGTACTTC
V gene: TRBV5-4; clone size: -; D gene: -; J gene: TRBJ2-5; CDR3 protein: CASSLAVRSETQYF; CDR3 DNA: TGTGCCAGCAGCTTGGCCGTGAGGTCGGAGACCCAGTACTTC
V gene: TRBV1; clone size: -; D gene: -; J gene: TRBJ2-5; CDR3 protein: CTSSQRGAFGETQYF; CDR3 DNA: TGCACCAGCAGCCAGCGGGGGGCTTTCGGAGAGACCCAGTACTTC
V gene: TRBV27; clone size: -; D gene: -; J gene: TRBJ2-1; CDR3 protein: CASSSRRPTGNEQFF; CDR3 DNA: TGTGCCAGCAGTTCTCGACGCCCAACGGGCAATGAGCAGTTCTTC
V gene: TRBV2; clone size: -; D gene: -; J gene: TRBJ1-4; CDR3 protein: CASSEREVPTNEKLFF; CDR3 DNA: TGTGCCAGCAGTGAGAGAGAGGTCCCAACTAATGAAAAACTGTTTTTT
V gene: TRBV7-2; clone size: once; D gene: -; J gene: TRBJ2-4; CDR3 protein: CASSSTRDTQGYF; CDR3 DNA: TGTGCCAGCAGCTCGACCAGGGACACGCAAGGGTACTTC
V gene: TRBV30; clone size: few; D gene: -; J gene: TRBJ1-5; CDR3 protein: CAAGGNDQPQHF; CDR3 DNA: TGTGCCGCCGGGGGGAATGATCAGCCCCAGCATTTT
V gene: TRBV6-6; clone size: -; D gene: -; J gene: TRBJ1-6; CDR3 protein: CASSYEPGNSPLHF; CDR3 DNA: TGTGCCAGCAGTTACGAACCAGGGAATTCACCCCTCCACTTT
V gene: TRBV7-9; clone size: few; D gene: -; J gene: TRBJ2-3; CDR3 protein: CASSLDWTVRADTQYF; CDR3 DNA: TGTGCCAGCAGCTTAGATTGGACAGTTAGGGCAGATACGCAGTATTTT
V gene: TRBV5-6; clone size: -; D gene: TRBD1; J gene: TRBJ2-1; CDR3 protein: CASSLGTGGIDEQFF; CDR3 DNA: TGTGCCAGCAGCTTAGGGACAGGGGGGATCGATGAGCAGTTCTTC
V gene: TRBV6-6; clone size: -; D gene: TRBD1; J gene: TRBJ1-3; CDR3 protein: CASRARTGFSGNTIYF; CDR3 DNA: TGTGCCAGCAGGGCCCGGACAGGCTTCTCTGGAAACACCATATATTTT
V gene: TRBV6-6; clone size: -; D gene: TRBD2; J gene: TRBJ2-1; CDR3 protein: CASSSTAGGDNEQFF; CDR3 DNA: TGTGCCAGCAGTTCCACAGCGGGGGGGGACAATGAGCAGTTCTTC
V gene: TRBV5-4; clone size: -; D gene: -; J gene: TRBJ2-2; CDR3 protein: CAVHRDLNTGELFF; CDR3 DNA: TGTGCCGTCCACAGGGATCTGAACACCGGGGAGCTGTTTTTT
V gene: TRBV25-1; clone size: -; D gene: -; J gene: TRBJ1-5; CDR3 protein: CASSEGHSNQPQHF; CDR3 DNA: TGTGCCAGCAGTGAGGGACATAGCAATCAGCCCCAGCATTTT
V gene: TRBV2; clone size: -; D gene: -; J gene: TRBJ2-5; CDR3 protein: CASRLYPQETQYF; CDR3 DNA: TGTGCCAGCAGACTCTACCCGCAAGAGACCCAGTACTTC
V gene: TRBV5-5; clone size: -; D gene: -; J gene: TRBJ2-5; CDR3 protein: CASSHNNYDEEETQYF; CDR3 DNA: TGTGCCAGCAGCCATAATAACTATGACGAAGAAGAGACCCAGTACTTC
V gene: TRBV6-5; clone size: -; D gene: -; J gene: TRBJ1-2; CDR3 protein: CASREDGLGGYTF; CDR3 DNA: TGTGCCAGCAGGGAGGACGGACTTGGTGGCTACACCTTC
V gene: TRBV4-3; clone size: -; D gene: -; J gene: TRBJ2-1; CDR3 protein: CASSQAPTGIHEQFF; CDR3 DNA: TGCGCCAGCAGCCAAGCCCCTACAGGAATACATGAGCAGTTCTTC
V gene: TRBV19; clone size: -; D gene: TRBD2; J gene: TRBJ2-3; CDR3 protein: CASSPSGRASTDTQYF; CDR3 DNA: TGTGCCAGTAGTCCTAGCGGGAGGGCTAGCACAGATACGCAGTATTTT
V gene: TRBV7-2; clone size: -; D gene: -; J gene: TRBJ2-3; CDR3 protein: CASSLGTYTDTQYF; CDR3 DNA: TGTGCCAGCAGCCTAGGGACTTACACAGATACGCAGTATTTT
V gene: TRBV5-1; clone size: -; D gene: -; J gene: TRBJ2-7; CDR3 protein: CASSFSRGGYEQYF; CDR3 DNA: TGCGCCAGCAGCTTTAGTCGGGGTGGCTACGAGCAGTACTTC
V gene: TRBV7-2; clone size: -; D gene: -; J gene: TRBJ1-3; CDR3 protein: CASSPHTPSSGNTIYF; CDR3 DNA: TGTGCCAGCAGCCCACACACACCTTCCTCTGGAAACACCATATATTTT
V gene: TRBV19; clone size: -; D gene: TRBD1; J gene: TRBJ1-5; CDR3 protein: CASSRDRVGNQPQHF; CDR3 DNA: TGTGCCAGTAGCAGGGACAGGGTAGGCAATCAGCCCCAGCATTTT
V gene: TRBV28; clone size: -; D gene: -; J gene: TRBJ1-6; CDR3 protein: CASSLEGGSGRWDSPLHF; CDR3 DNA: TGTGCCAGCAGTTTAGAGGGTGGATCGGGGAGATGGGATTCACCCCTCCACTTT